The rows below give T cell receptor beta chains drawn from one sample of a study of blood T cell repertoires in COVID-19. Only in-frame clones appear in the TCRdb table, and some are missing; sequencing was by immunoSEQ multiplex PCR. Of 200,000 or so clones in the sample, approximately 80% were seen once. Sequencing was carried out using peripheral blood. The receptor source for this set is a human donor with acute or convalescent COVID-19. The donor label of this sample is uncertain. Each CDR3 is given with its conserved first and last residue. The D gene is left open where the match is weak. A row's size may be missing; if present it is once, few, many or a size class.

TRBV9,TRBJ2-7,TRBD2,15,NA,CASSEGPGLAYEQYF,TGTGCCAGCAGCGAGGGTCCGGGACTAGCCTACGAGCAGTACTTC
TRBV5-1,TRBJ1-3,NA,14,NA,CASSFSGIGNTIYF,TGCGCCAGCAGCTTCTCGGGGATTGGAAACACCATATATTTT
TRBV19,TRBJ1-5,NA,15,NA,CASSLQPGGNQPQHF,TGTGCCAGTAGTCTCCAACCAGGGGGCAATCAGCCCCAGCATTTT
TRBV3-1/TRBV3-2,TRBJ2-1,NA,16,once,CASSQDRVAGFNEQFF,TGTGCCAGCAGCCAAGATCGGGTCGCGGGATTCAATGAGCAGTTCTTC
TRBV24-1,TRBJ1-2,NA,16,NA,CATSDVEAGAGYGYTF,TGTGCCACCAGTGATGTTGAGGCAGGGGCGGGCTATGGCTACACCTTC
TRBV25-1,TRBJ2-7,NA,13,NA,CASSATGTYEQYF,TGTGCCAGCAGTGCTACAGGGACCTACGAGCAGTACTTC
TRBV4-3,TRBJ1-4,NA,14,NA,CASSPRAGEEKLFF,TGCGCCAGCAGCCCACGGGCGGGGGAAGAAAAACTGTTTTTT
TRBV19,TRBJ1-5,TRBD1,13,few,CASNLQGNQPQHF,TGTGCCAGTAACTTACAGGGGAATCAGCCCCAGCATTTT
TRBV12-3/TRBV12-4,TRBJ2-1,NA,13,NA,CASSPRGAYEQFF,TGTGCCAGCAGTCCCCGGGGGGCCTATGAGCAGTTCTTC
TRBV10-3,TRBJ2-3,TRBD1,17,NA,CAISGGRDREGTDTQYF,TGTGCCATCAGTGGAGGCCGGGACAGGGAAGGGACAGATACGCAGTATTTT